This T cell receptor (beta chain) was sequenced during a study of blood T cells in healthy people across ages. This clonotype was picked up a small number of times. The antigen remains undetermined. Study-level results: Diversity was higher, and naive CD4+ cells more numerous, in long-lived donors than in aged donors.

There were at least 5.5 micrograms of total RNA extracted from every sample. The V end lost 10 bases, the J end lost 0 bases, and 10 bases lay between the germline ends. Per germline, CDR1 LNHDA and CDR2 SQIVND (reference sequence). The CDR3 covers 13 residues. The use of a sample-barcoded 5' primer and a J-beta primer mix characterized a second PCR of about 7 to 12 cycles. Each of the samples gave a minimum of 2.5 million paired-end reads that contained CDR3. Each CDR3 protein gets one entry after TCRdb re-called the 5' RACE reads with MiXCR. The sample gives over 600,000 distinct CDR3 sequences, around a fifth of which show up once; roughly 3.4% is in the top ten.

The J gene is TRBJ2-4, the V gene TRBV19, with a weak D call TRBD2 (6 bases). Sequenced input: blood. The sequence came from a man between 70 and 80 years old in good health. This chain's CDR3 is CATRGRAKNIQYF. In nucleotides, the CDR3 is TGTGCCACCCGGGGGAGAGCCAAAAACATTCAGTACTTC.